Described below is a single T cell receptor beta chain sequence and its context. Source study methods: Researchers report that nucleated cell counts were estimated from reference gene primer amplification. Sequenced by immunoSEQ multiplex PCR; TCRdb stores in-frame clones only, minus some. From that table come the V and J calls and clone size; the DNA was used to work out D and trimming. The sample contains 80,000 to 95,000 clones, approximately 85% of which appear only once. This specimen comes from a study of blood T cell repertoires in COVID-19. Sequences were obtained from peripheral blood. This sequence was found in a human donor in a cohort sampled during active COVID-19.

The CDR3 sequence: CSVAHRDNQPQHF. The CDR3 nucleotides read TGCAGCGTTGCTCACAGGGACAACCAGCCCCAGCATTTT. The chain is built from TRBV29-1 and TRBJ1-5; possibly TRBD1 for D (6 bases). Germline V gene data show CDR1 as SQVTM and CDR2 as ANQGSEA. Trimming took 4 bases from V and 7 from J, leaving 14 bases between them. The CDR3 is 13 residues long.